This entry concerns a single TCR beta chain. Antigen unknown. These data belong to a study of OX40 agonist ivuxolimab in advanced cancers. The overall study: Hepatocellular carcinoma, melanoma, renal cell or head and neck cancer was diagnosed in the dose-escalation patients.

Study conclusions and caveats: Researchers did not determine the expanded peripheral T cells' antigen specificity. CD8+ T cells (on average) carried more expanded clones than CD4+ T cells.

Any history of autoimmune disease or systemic immunosuppression disqualified patients. Profiled with immunoSEQ multiplex PCR; TCRdb holds only in-frame clones, not every one. The data hold about 30,000 clones, with approximately 80% observed a single time. This specimen was CD4+ or CD8+ T cells sorted from blood, taken in a trial of the OX40 agonist ivuxolimab. The TCR was taken from an adult with an advanced solid tumor such as melanoma, head and neck, liver or kidney cancer.

CDR3 coding DNA: TGTGCCTGGAGTGGGGGGCAGGGGAGAGATACGCAGTATTTT. Its translation: CAWSGGQGRDTQYF. The V and J genes are TRBV30 and TRBJ2-3, with a weak D call TRBD1 (6 bases). With 1 base removed from V and 5 bases from J, the gap between germline ends came to 13 bases. CDR3 length: 14 amino acids. Germline loops: CDR1 GTSNPN, CDR2 SVGIG (reference sequence).